The clone carrying this T cell receptor (beta chain) occurred a few times. Its antigen is not identified. Sequenced by immunoSEQ multiplex PCR; TCRdb stores in-frame clones only, minus some. The sample lists around 79,000 clones, 85% seen once, with approximately 7.1% in the top ten. These data belong to a study of PD-L1 blockade in urothelial cancer. At the level of the study: Investigators checked blood 3 weeks (second dose) and 6 weeks after treatment start.

Study outcomes and limitations: For durable-benefit patients, tumor-associated blood clones expanded more at 3 weeks.

Germline V gene lookup returns CDR1 MDHEN and CDR2 SYDVKM. The CDR3 has 14 amino acids. V lost 6 bases, J lost 6 bases, and 5 bases stayed unmatched. Time point here: pretreatment peripheral blood. Per patient, between 1 and 8 samples were collected at pretreatment and on-treatment time points. The origin of this receptor is a man aged 40-49 years with urothelial cancer. The sample in question was PBMCs, obtained around atezolizumab (anti-PD-L1) treatment. This chain uses TRBV28 with TRBJ1-5; 10 nucleotides align to TRBD1. The CDR3 sequence is CASSSRTGGQPQHF. The CDR3 nucleotides are TGTGCCAGCAGCTCAAGGACAGGGGGTCAGCCCCAGCATTTT. The full variable domain, completed using reference TRBV28 and TRBJ1-5, is DVKVTQSSRYLVKRTGEKVFLECVQDMDHENMFWYRQDPGLGLRLIYFSYDVKMKEKGDIPEGYSVSREKKERFSLILESASTNQTSMYLCASSSRTGGQPQHFGDGTRLSIL.